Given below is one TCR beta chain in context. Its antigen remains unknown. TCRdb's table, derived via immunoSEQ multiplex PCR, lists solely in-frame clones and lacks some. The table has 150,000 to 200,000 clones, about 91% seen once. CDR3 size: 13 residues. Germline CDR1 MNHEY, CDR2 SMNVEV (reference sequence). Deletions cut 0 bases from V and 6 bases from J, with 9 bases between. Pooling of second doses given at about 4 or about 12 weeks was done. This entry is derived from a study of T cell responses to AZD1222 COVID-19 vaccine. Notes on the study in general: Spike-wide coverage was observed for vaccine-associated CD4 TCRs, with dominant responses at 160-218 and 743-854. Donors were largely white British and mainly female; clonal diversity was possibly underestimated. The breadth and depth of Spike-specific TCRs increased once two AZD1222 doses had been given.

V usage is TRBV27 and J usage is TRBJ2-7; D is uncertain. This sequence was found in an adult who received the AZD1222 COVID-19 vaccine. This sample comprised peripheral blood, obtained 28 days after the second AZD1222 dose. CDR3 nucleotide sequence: TGTGCCAGCAGTTTATCCGAATCGAGCGAGCAGTACTTC. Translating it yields CASSLSESSEQYF.